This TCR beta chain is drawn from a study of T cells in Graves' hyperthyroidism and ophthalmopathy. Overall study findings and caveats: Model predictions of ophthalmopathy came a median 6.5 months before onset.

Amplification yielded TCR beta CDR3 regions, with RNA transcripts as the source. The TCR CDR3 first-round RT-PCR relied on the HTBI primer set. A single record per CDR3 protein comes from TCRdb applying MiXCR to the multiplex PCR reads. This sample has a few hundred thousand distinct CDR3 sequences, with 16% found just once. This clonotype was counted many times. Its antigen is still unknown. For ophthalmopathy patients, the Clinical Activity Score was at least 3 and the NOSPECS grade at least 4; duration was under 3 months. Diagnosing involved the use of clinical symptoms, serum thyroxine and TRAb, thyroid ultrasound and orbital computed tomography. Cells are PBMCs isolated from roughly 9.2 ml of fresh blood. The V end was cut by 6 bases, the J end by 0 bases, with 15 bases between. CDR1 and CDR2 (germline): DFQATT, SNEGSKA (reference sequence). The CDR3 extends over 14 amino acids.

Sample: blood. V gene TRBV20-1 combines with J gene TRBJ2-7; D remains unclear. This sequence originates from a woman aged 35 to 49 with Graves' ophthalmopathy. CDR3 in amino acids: CSAFLQGGSYEQYF. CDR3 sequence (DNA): TGCAGTGCCTTCTTACAAGGTGGCTCCTACGAGCAGTACTTC.